The 18 T cell receptor beta chains listed next were all sequenced from one sample in a study of T-cell reconstitution after alpha-beta-depleted transplantation in children (dated by TCRdb to 2016 to 2017). Library generation was performed with PCR. The instrument was an Illumina HiSeq 2500. To normalize quantification of the TCRbeta repertoire, the TCR libraries were built with molecular barcoding that relied on unique molecular identifiers. TCRdb's own reprocessing of the public reads used fastp at Q25 and MiXCR and kept productive beta chains. Rows with a matching CDR3 protein are joined into one entry that keeps the most common DNA and genes. The sample records about 300,000 distinct CDR3 sequences, roughly 9.1% of which are singletons. The top ten hold about 8% of the sample. The sample's treatment or condition label is to be understood as: allogeneic hematopoietic cell transplantation with graft depleted of TCRalphabeta T cells and CD19 B cells.

Sequenced material: PBMCs, taken before TCRalphabeta/CD19-depleted stem cell transplant. These receptors all come from a boy in the first two years of life with acute myeloid leukemia, due to receive a stem cell transplant.

This clonotype appeared many times. The chain couples TRBV12-3 or TRBV12-4 to TRBJ1-6; unclear D gene. The germline V and J ends were trimmed by 5 bases and 2 bases, with 16 bases remaining between them. This CDR3 is built from 17 residues. The CDR3 loop is CASSPRVFLAYNSPLHF. CDR3 nucleotides: TGTGCCAGCAGTCCGCGGGTTTTTCTAGCCTATAATTCACCCCTCCACTTT.

This clonotype was recorded many times. V gene TRBV12-3 or TRBV12-4 combines with J gene TRBJ2-7, with TRBD2 matching 8 bases. CDR3 size: 14 residues. V lost 3 bases and J lost 2; bases outside the gene matches: 3. The CDR3 DNA reads TGTGCCAGCAGTTTGACTAGCGTGACCTACGAGCAGTACTTC. Its translation: CASSLTSVTYEQYF.

A note on this clonotype: A much larger clone differs from this one at a single base, so this may be a read error. This rearrangement joins TRBV5-1 to TRBJ2-1, with D uncertain. The assigned J gene may be wrong: the sequence end matches TRBJ2-7 better. This CDR3 has 14 residues. Germline-derived CDR1 and CDR2 are SGHRS and YFSETQ. The CDR3 sequence is CASSEPDPLNEQYF. CDR3 DNA sequence: TGCGCCAGCAGCGAACCTGACCCCCTCAATGAGCAGTACTTC.

The V and J genes are TRBV15 and TRBJ2-5; 9 bases are a match to TRBD1. The trim removed 0 bases at V and 4 bases at J, leaving 3 bases unmatched. CDR1 and CDR2 (germline): LNHNV, YYDKDF (reference sequence). There are 15 residues in the CDR3. The CDR3 spells CATSRDLTGGETQYF. CDR3 DNA: TGTGCCACCAGCAGAGATCTGACAGGGGGAGAGACCCAGTACTTC. The full variable domain, with the rest looked up from reference TRBV15 and TRBJ2-5, is DAMVIQNPRYQVTQFGKPVTLSCSQTLNHNVMYWYQQKSSQAPKLLFHYYDKDFNNEADTPDNFQSRRPNTSFCFLDIRSPGLGDTAMYLCATSRDLTGGETQYFGPGTRLLVL.

As DNA, the CDR3 is TGCGCCAGCAGCCAAGATAGGGCAGGGGGGATATCGCCCCGCTCAGATACGCAGTATTTT. Amino acids: CASSQDRAGGISPRSDTQYF. The chain joins TRBV4-3 to TRBJ2-3; a possible D gene is TRBD1 (7 bases). CDR3 length: 20 amino acids. The germline V and J ends were trimmed by 0 bases and 4 bases, with 26 bases remaining between them. Germline-derived CDR1 and CDR2 are LGHNA and YSLEER.

This clonotype was detected many times. The V and J genes are TRBV20-1 and TRBJ2-7; TRBD2 aligns across 8 bases. Germline values: CDR1 DFQATT, CDR2 SNEGSKA (reference sequence). The V gene end was trimmed by 0 bases and the J gene end by 6 bases; junction bases not matched to a gene: 4. The CDR3 runs to 13 residues. The CDR3 bases are TGCAGTGCTAGAGATGGGACTAGTGTCGAGCAGTACTTC. Protein: CSARDGTSVEQYF.

V usage is TRBV7-9 and J usage is TRBJ1-2, with 7 bases that match TRBD1. The V segment lost 2 bases and the J segment 14 bases; nucleotides outside the gene matches: 11. Per germline, CDR1 SEHNR and CDR2 FQNEAQ (reference sequence). There are 13 residues in the CDR3. The CDR3 coding sequence is TGTGCCAGCAGCTTAAGGACAGGCGCCGCAGGAACCTTC. It is translated as CASSLRTGAAGTF.

This chain links TRBV19 with TRBJ2-1, with 7 nucleotides matching TRBD2. The CDR3 has 15 amino acids. Trimming cost V 3 bases and J 0 bases; bases outside gene matches: 2. Germline assignment: CDR1 LNHDA and CDR2 SQIVND (reference sequence). The CDR3 sequence: CASSMSGISYNEQFF. The CDR3 coding sequence is TGTGCCAGTAGTATGAGCGGGATCTCCTACAATGAGCAGTTCTTC.

This clonotype was seen a single time. The chain joins TRBV20-1 to TRBJ2-1; D is undetermined. V was trimmed by 3 bases and J by 6 bases, leaving 12 bases between them. Germline values: CDR1 DFQATT, CDR2 SNEGSKA (reference sequence). The CDR3 runs 13 residues. As DNA, the CDR3 is TGCAGTGCTAGGGCCGAGCCCGCCAATGAGCAGTTCTTC. This encodes CSARAEPANEQFF.

In this sample, this clonotype turned up many times. V usage is TRBV11-2 and J usage is TRBJ2-1, with TRBD2 matching over 8 bases. The germline CDR1 and CDR2 sequences are SGHAT and FQNNGV. This CDR3 comprises 14 residues. The trim removed 7 bases at V and 1 base at J, leaving 3 bases unmatched. CDR3 nucleotide sequence: TGTGCCAGCATAACGGGGGGGTCCTACAATGAGCAGTTCTTC. As protein: CASITGGSYNEQFF.

This clonotype was counted many times. The V gene is TRBV5-6, the J gene TRBJ2-4, with D possibly being TRBD1 (6 bases). The CDR3 has 14 amino acids. Germline loops: CDR1 SGHDT, CDR2 YYEEEE. V was clipped by 0 bases and J by 9 bases, with 13 bases between them. The CDR3 DNA is TGTGCCAGCAGCTTGGTGGGGGCGTCGGGCATTCAGTACTTC. Translation: CASSLVGASGIQYF.

There are many counts of this clonotype. This chain links TRBV3-1 with TRBJ2-3, with D perhaps matching TRBD1 or TRBD2 (5 bases each). This CDR3 is 13 amino acids long. The germline V gene has CDR1 LGHDT and CDR2 YNNKEL (reference sequence). V lost 6 bases to trimming and J lost 4 bases, with 11 bases between them. The chain's CDR3 is CASRGVAADTQYF. The CDR3 DNA reads as TGTGCCAGCAGGGGGGTAGCTGCAGATACGCAGTATTTT.

This clonotype occurred many times. This chain links TRBV6-2 or TRBV6-3 with TRBJ2-5; D unresolved. The CDR3 consists of 12 residues. Germline V gene lookup returns CDR1 MNHEY and CDR2 SVGEGT. V lost 3 bases to trimming and J lost 5 bases, with 7 bases between them. The CDR3 sequence: CASSYFRETQYF. CDR3 sequence (DNA): TGTGCCAGCAGTTATTTCAGGGAGACCCAGTACTTC.

This clonotype was seen at least ten times. The J gene is TRBJ2-7, the V gene TRBV2; TRBD2 might be the D (5 bases). The CDR3 spans 13 residues. Germline V gene sequence: CDR1 SNHLY, CDR2 FYNNEI. V lost 5 bases, J lost 4 bases, and 12 bases lay in between. In DNA form, the CDR3 reads TGTGCCAGCAGTCCGACAAGGAGGTACGAGCAGTACTTC. Protein product: CASSPTRRYEQYF.

About this clonotype itself: This clone may be a read error of a much larger clone one base away. V usage is TRBV6-5 and J usage is TRBJ2-1, with TRBD2 matching over 13 bases. The CDR3 covers 15 residues. The V segment lost 2 bases and the J segment 5 bases; nucleotides outside the gene matches: 0. The germline gives CDR1 MNHEY, CDR2 SVGAGI. This chain's CDR3 is CASSYGTSGNNEQFF. The CDR3, as DNA: TGTGCCAGCAGTTACGGGACTAGCGGGAACAATGAGCAGTTCTTC.

This clonotype was picked up a small number of times. The chain carries TRBV20-1 and TRBJ2-7; D unresolved. CDR1 DFQATT and CDR2 SNEGSKA come from the germline V gene (reference sequence). The CDR3 runs 13 residues. Trimming shortened V by 5 bases and J by 2 bases, and 13 bases separated the two germline ends. Written as DNA, the CDR3 is TGCAGTGCTGAGACACTCTCGGCCTACGAGCAGTACTTC. Encoded protein: CSAETLSAYEQYF.

This clonotype was seen repeatedly, ten times or more. J is TRBJ2-1 and V is TRBV5-1; D perhaps matches TRBD2 (5 bases). Germline CDR1 reads SGHRS; CDR2 reads YFSETQ. CDR3 length equals 14 residues. V lost 7 bases to trimming and J lost 3 bases, with 14 bases between them. The CDR3, as DNA: TGCGCCAGCCGGTTGAGGGAGAACTACAATGAGCAGTTCTTC. Protein sequence: CASRLRENYNEQFF.

This clonotype was seen at least ten times. The V call is TRBV10-3, the J call TRBJ1-6, with 7 bases aligning to TRBD1. CDR3 length: 15 residues. Germline-derived CDR1 and CDR2 are ENHRY and SYGVKD. The ends lost 3 bases at V and 5 bases at J; junction bases unmatched: 4. In nucleotides, the CDR3 is TGTGCCATCAGTGACGGGACAGCTGATAATTCACCCCTCCACTTT. It yields the protein CAISDGTADNSPLHF.